This T cell receptor beta chain emerged from a study of shared clonotypes between healthy human individuals. Assay: immunoSEQ multiplex PCR; the TCRdb copy retains only in-frame clones and omits some. The sample contains about 1.1 million clones, 75% to 85% of which appear only once. J lost 5 bases, V lost 2 bases, and 7 bases had no gene match. This CDR3 comprises 16 residues. Germline assignment: CDR1 MDHEN and CDR2 SYDVKM. The J gene is TRBJ2-7, the V gene TRBV28; 12 positions match TRBD1. Sequenced material: memory CD4+ T cells from PBMCs. Indicated subset: CD45RA-negative fraction. The TCR sequence derives from a man between 18 and 29 years old in good health. Some clones in this sample may be carry-over from other donors' samples. CDR3: CASSLGGTGGFHEQYF. Here the CDR3 DNA reads TGTGCCAGCAGTTTAGGTGGGACAGGGGGCTTCCACGAGCAGTACTTC.